This T cell receptor (beta chain) is from a study of T cell repertoires and HLA-DP antigens. Overall study context: In vitro CD4+ alloreactivity was against HeLa-presented HLA-DP.

Turning to this clone: Its antigen is not known.

TCRdb's table, derived via immunoSEQ multiplex PCR, lists solely in-frame clones and lacks some. The table includes around 110,000 clones, nearly 95% detected once. Findings and caveats of the study: Previously undetected clones averaged about 33% and 55% against the two alleles respectively.

The TCR was taken from a woman younger than 30 in good health and CMV-seronegative. The sequenced sample was CD4+ T cells from PBMCs.

The CDR3 coding sequence is TGTGCCAGCATTCCGGACAGGGGGCACGAGCAGTACTTC. As protein: CASIPDRGHEQYF. The J gene is TRBJ2-7, the V gene TRBV2; TRBD1 matches at 11 bases. The V and J ends lost 7 bases and 5 bases, in that order; junction bases with no gene match: 4. The CDR3 runs to 13 residues. From germline, CDR1 is SNHLY and CDR2 FYNNEI.